A selection of T cell receptor beta chains follows, all from one sample in a study of blood T cell repertoires in COVID-19. Clones were sequenced by immunoSEQ multiplex PCR, and TCRdb holds only the in-frame ones, with some missing. The sample consists of about 400,000 clones, 89% of them appearing once. The specimen was PBMCs or T cells enriched from blood (not recorded which). The receptors originated from a woman in her twenties or thirties who had recovered from COVID-19. The CDR3 runs from the conserved cysteine through the conserved F or W. A D gene is named only where the DNA matches it firmly. Expanded clones get a size class; other rows say once, few or many, or leave the size out.

v_call	clone_size	j_call	d_call	cdr3_aa	cdr3_nt
TRBV3-1/TRBV3-2	once	TRBJ1-5	.	CASSQGSREAQHF	TGTGCCAGCAGCCAAGGCAGCAGGGAGGCCCAGCATTTT
TRBV4-1	.	TRBJ1-4	.	CASSQKQGELFF	TGCGCCAGCAGCCAAAAACAGGGTGAACTGTTTTTT
TRBV12-3/TRBV12-4	.	TRBJ2-1	TRBD1	CASRTGLNEQFF	TGTGCCAGCAGGACAGGGTTGAATGAGCAGTTCTTC
TRBV2	.	TRBJ1-5	.	CASSDRGIGQPQHF	TGTGCCAGCAGTGACAGGGGTATCGGTCAGCCCCAGCATTTT
TRBV7-3	once	TRBJ2-2	TRBD1	CASSRWTGGHGELFF	TGTGCCAGCAGCCGCTGGACAGGGGGTCACGGGGAGCTGTTTTTT
TRBV6-6	.	TRBJ1-1	.	CASSYEGGTEAFF	TGTGCCAGCAGTTACGAGGGAGGCACTGAAGCTTTCTTT
TRBV27	.	TRBJ1-1	.	CASSPPGQWNTEAFF	TGTGCCAGCAGTCCACCGGGACAATGGAACACTGAAGCTTTCTTT
TRBV9	.	TRBJ1-3	.	CASSAPGPGNTIYF	TGTGCCAGCAGCGCCCCTGGCCCTGGAAACACCATATATTTT
TRBV5-4	.	TRBJ1-6	.	CASGGRGGNSPLHF	TGTGCCAGCGGTGGCAGGGGTGGGAATTCACCCCTCCACTTT
TRBV5-1	.	TRBJ1-2	TRBD1	CASSDRGVYGYTF	TGCGCCAGCAGCGACAGGGGGGTCTATGGCTACACCTTC
TRBV9	.	TRBJ1-6	.	CASSVGPLGQRGSPLHF	TGTGCCAGCAGCGTCGGGCCCCTCGGACAGAGGGGTTCACCCCTCCACTTT
TRBV19	.	TRBJ2-1	TRBD2	CASSALAGGLQQFF	TGTGCCAGTAGCGCACTAGCGGGAGGGCTTCAGCAGTTCTTC
TRBV30	once	TRBJ2-7	.	CAWARAGYYEQYF	TGTGCCTGGGCTCGAGCCGGGTACTACGAGCAGTACTTC
TRBV10-3	.	TRBJ1-3	TRBD1	CAIGTGTGNTIYF	TGTGCCATCGGGACAGGGACTGGAAACACCATATATTTT
TRBV5-8	.	TRBJ2-3	TRBD2	CASSLGDYGGSLDTQYF	TGTGCCAGCAGCTTAGGAGATTACGGCGGGAGCTTAGATACGCAGTATTTT
TRBV7-2	once	TRBJ2-7	TRBD2	CASSGSGGIDEQYF	TGTGCCAGCAGCGGTAGCGGGGGGATCGACGAGCAGTACTTC
TRBV12-2	.	TRBJ1-6	.	CASRTYRGQLLSYNSPLHF	TGTGCAAGTCGCACCTACAGGGGCCAGCTCCTCTCCTATAATTCACCCCTCCACTTT
TRBV7-3	.	TRBJ2-1	.	CASSLGDWVYNEQFF	TGTGCCAGCAGCCTCGGGGACTGGGTCTACAATGAGCAGTTCTTC
TRBV5-1	.	TRBJ1-1	.	CASSHRAGGPGTEAFF	TGCGCCAGCAGCCACCGGGCCGGGGGACCGGGTACTGAAGCTTTCTTT
TRBV27	.	TRBJ1-2	TRBD1	CASSSGGGYTF	TGTGCCAGCAGTTCAGGGGGTGGCTACACCTTC
TRBV6-5	.	TRBJ2-1	.	CASSPSQGVREQFF	TGTGCCAGCAGTCCCTCTCAAGGGGTCCGGGAGCAGTTCTTC
TRBV7-2	once	TRBJ1-2	TRBD1	CASSLGGQFNYGYTF	TGTGCCAGCAGCTTAGGGGGACAGTTTAACTATGGCTACACCTTC
TRBV12-3/TRBV12-4	.	TRBJ1-2	.	CASSRQAWGYTF	TGTGCCAGCAGTCGACAGGCCTGGGGCTACACCTTC
TRBV27	once	TRBJ2-7	.	CASRGAGAYEQYF	TGTGCCAGCAGGGGGGCCGGGGCGTACGAGCAGTACTTC
TRBV5-1	.	TRBJ1-6	.	CASSPRTKSSPLHF	TGCGCCAGCAGCCCCCGGACTAAAAGTTCACCCCTCCACTTT
TRBV27	.	TRBJ2-7	TRBD2	CASSRGTSGYEQYF	TGTGCCAGCAGTAGAGGGACTAGCGGGTACGAGCAGTACTTC
TRBV20-1	once	TRBJ2-5	.	CSAKETQYF	TGCAGTGCCAAAGAGACCCAGTACTTC
TRBV5-4	.	TRBJ1-3	TRBD1	CASSLFPGTGSGNTIYF	TGTGCCAGCAGCTTATTCCCCGGGACAGGGAGTGGAAACACCATATATTTT
TRBV2	.	TRBJ2-1	TRBD2	CASNPSGVYNEQFF	TGTGCCAGCAATCCTAGCGGGGTCTACAATGAGCAGTTCTTC
TRBV3-1/TRBV3-2	.	TRBJ1-4	.	CASSPSGATNEKLFF	TGTGCCAGCAGCCCTTCCGGGGCAACTAATGAAAAACTGTTTTTT
TRBV3-1/TRBV3-2	.	TRBJ1-1	TRBD1	CASRGTGGLTEAFF	TGTGCCAGCAGAGGGACAGGGGGCCTGACTGAAGCTTTCTTT
TRBV3-1/TRBV3-2	few	TRBJ1-2	.	CASSHQKGIYGYTF	TGTGCCAGCAGCCACCAGAAGGGGATCTATGGCTACACCTTC
TRBV4-3	.	TRBJ1-2	.	CASSQDYEYGNYGYTF	TGCGCCAGCAGCCAAGATTATGAGTACGGTAACTATGGCTACACCTTC